The 11 T cell receptor beta chains reported below all come from one sample, sequenced in a study of response to subunit inactivated influenza vaccine. In TCRdb, the RT-PCR reads were re-called with MiXCR into one record per CDR3 protein. The repertoire has around 790,000 distinct CDR3 sequences, 21% of them found once; the top ten carry approximately 10%. Source: PBMCs from blood, taken 5 days after vaccination. The receptors derive from a man aged 50 or older who received an inactivated influenza vaccine.

This rearrangement joins TRBV3-1 to TRBJ2-1; D is possibly TRBD2 (6 bases). V lost 4 bases and J 9 bases, leaving 13 bases between the germline ends. The CDR3 consists of 13 residues. Germline-derived CDR1 and CDR2 are LGHDT and YNNKEL (reference sequence). The CDR3 is CASSPGRGGEQFF. In DNA form, the CDR3 reads TGTGCCAGCAGCCCCGGGCGGGGTGGTGAGCAGTTCTTC.

This clonotype was counted between two and nine times. The V call is TRBV10-3, the J call TRBJ2-7, with 10 bases aligning to TRBD1. In germline, CDR1 is ENHRY, CDR2 SYGVKD. This CDR3 is 15 amino acids long. The V and J ends lost 6 bases and 2 bases, in that order; junction bases with no gene match: 7. The CDR3 DNA reads as TGTGCCATCAGCGGGCCTGGACAGGGGGCCTACGAGCAGTACTTC. Translation gives CAISGPGQGAYEQYF.

This rearrangement joins TRBV7-2 to TRBJ2-3; TRBD2 might be the D (6 bases). This CDR3 is 15 amino acids long. The germline CDR1 and CDR2 sequences are SGHTA and FQGNSA. V was shortened by 1 base and J by 8 bases, with 16 bases between the two germline ends. The CDR3 DNA is TGTGCCAGCAGCTTAGAGTTGCGGGGTCGCGCTACGCAGTATTTT. Translating it yields CASSLELRGRATQYF.

This clonotype was seen only a few times. The CDR3 DNA sequence: TGCGCCAGCAGCTTGGGATCTAGCGGTAACCAAGAGACCCAGTACTTC. Translating it yields CASSLGSSGNQETQYF. The J gene is TRBJ2-5, the V gene TRBV5-1, with 7 bases identical to TRBD2. Per the germline V gene, CDR1 is SGHRS and CDR2 is YFSETQ. CDR3 length: 16 residues. J gave up 0 bases and V 0 bases, and 5 bases lay outside the gene matches.

The gene calls are TRBV5-1 and TRBJ2-5; D is uncertain. The germline CDR1 and CDR2 sequences are SGHRS and YFSETQ. V lost 0 bases and J 5 bases, leaving 11 bases between the germline ends. The CDR3 consists of 14 residues. The CDR3 DNA sequence: TGCGCCAGCAGCTTGGACAGCCTGCGGGAGACCCAGTACTTC. Amino acid sequence: CASSLDSLRETQYF.

The V call is TRBV5-1, the J call TRBJ2-4; 12 bases align to TRBD2. Germline CDR1 and CDR2: SGHRS and YFSETQ. V shed 4 bases and J 0 bases; nucleotides not matched to a gene: 11. The CDR3 has 19 amino acids. The CDR3 DNA reads as TGCGCCAGCAGCAGCGGACTAGCGGGACGCTCTGTAGCCAAAAACATTCAGTACTTC. Protein product: CASSSGLAGRSVAKNIQYF.

V gene TRBV6-2 or TRBV6-3 combines with J gene TRBJ1-5, with a weak D call TRBD1 (5 bases). Germline lookup yields CDR1 MNHEY and CDR2 SVGEGT. The CDR3 is 18 residues long. Trimming took 0 bases from V and 0 from J, leaving 15 bases between them. The CDR3 nucleotides are TGTGCCAGCAGTTACTCGCTTACAGGTCATAGTAGCAATCAGCCCCAGCATTTT. It codes for CASSYSLTGHSSNQPQHF.

The chain combines TRBV4-3 with TRBJ2-7; D is perhaps TRBD1 (6 bases). The length of the CDR3 is 17 residues. Germline V CDR1 and CDR2: LGHNA, YSLEER. V was cut by 1 base and J by 3 bases, with 19 bases left in between. CDR3 bases: TGCGCCAGCAGCCAAGGTTTCGCAGGGGTCCGGGACTACGAGCAGTACTTC. This codes for CASSQGFAGVRDYEQYF.

In this sample, this clonotype turned up many times. The rearrangement joins TRBV20-1 to TRBJ2-3, with 7 bases aligning to TRBD2. V shed 0 bases and J 2 bases; nucleotides not matched to a gene: 5. Per the germline V gene, CDR1 is DFQATT and CDR2 is SNEGSKA (reference sequence). The CDR3 consists of 15 residues. The DNA for the CDR3 is TGCAGTGCTAGAGATGGGACTAAATCCACAGATACGCAGTATTTT. It specifies CSARDGTKSTDTQYF.

J is TRBJ1-6 and V is TRBV12-3 or TRBV12-4; D is perhaps TRBD1 (6 bases). Trimming pared 5 bases from V and 12 bases from J, leaving 17 bases between. CDR3 length equals 14 residues. CDR3 sequence: CASSLIQGDGPLHF. The CDR3 DNA follows: TGTGCCAGCAGTCTAATACAGGGAGATGGACCCCTCCACTTT.

Only a few counts were recorded for this clonotype. The chain carries TRBV3-1 and TRBJ2-7; the D is unclear. V lost 1 base and J lost 6, with 13 bases in between. The CDR3 consists of 14 residues. The germline V gene encodes CDR1 LGHDT and CDR2 YNNKEL (reference sequence). CDR3 DNA sequence: TGTGCCAGCAGCCAAGGGTCGGCGTTCCGCGAGCAGTACTTC. Its translation is CASSQGSAFREQYF.